The entry below gives a single TCR beta chain sequence along with its context. What this receptor recognizes is not known. The data were obtained in a study of cytomegalovirus exposure and HLA in healthy donors listed by TCRdb under 2017. Turning to the overall study: In an earlier analysis of approximately 640 of the donors, under 300 Gb of sequence data and 100 million or so unique TCR beta sequences from 150 million to 200 million T cells were reported. Every repertoire in the discovery cohort had been generated on one and the same sequencing platform. The study combined high-throughput TCR immunosequencing, statistical association of individual TCRs with disease status, and machine learning to predict cytomegalovirus infection status. Among the approximately 400 genotyped donors, about 85% belonged to the genetic ancestry cluster associated with self-reported Caucasian donors. In a later analysis, previously published TCR beta repertoires from 550 to 750 donors were re-analyzed and high-resolution HLA genotyping was added so that TCR occurrence patterns could be studied. An earlier analysis of nearly 600 of the donors applied high-throughput TCR beta sequencing to assess whether each TCR beta V gene segment acted as functional or pseudogenic. Class I and class II HLA loci were covered by the typing at four-digit resolution. Around 320 gigabases of sequencing data and approximately 80 million unique TCR sequences were included in an early release covering 550 to 650 HLA-typed donors. The number of donors typed differed by locus, with about 629-630 for A, B, C, DRB1 and DQB1, approximately 500 for DQA1, approximately 580 for DPA1, and some 450 for DPB1. Using immunosequencing, the study profiled T cell repertoires from about 650 subjects and related those repertoires to cytomegalovirus serostatus. The study aimed to test whether signatures of past pathogen exposure could be identified by cataloging public T cell receptors. In addition to the first cohort of several hundred subjects, a separate validation cohort of approximately 130 different subjects was used. In a later genetic analysis, genome-wide SNP genotypes for about three fifths of the 666 donors were used, and that subset was treated as a discovery cohort. Donor age, sex, ethnicity and CMV serostatus were collected together with the repertoire data. Among some 400 genotyped donors of the cohort, an average of around 250,000 unique TCR beta nucleotide sequences was sequenced per donor, of which 15% to 20% were non-productive. In the later analysis, no new phenotypic data were used to find candidate immune exposures; instead, reliance was placed on TCR beta sequences and their occurrence across donors. Because of strong linkage in the cohort, four or five DR-DQ haplotypes were treated as single units for association and clustering. Beyond this particular receptor, the publication reports: Most TCR sequences were seen in very few donors, while some public TCRs were found in many individuals. In a later analysis, the rate of TCR association differed among HLA loci, with DRB1 alleles having the most associated TCRs and HLA-C alleles having the fewest. A cluster of highly shared sequence variants was judged likely to represent a technical artifact of the sequencing pipeline. In an earlier analysis of about 600 of the donors, most TCR beta V segments appeared in productive rearrangements about 87% or about 30% of the time, broadly matching IMGT annotations. Presence/absence analyses assumed roughly uniform sequencing depth across donors, an assumption that may not hold. A few of the identified cytomegalovirus-associated TCR beta chains were confirmed in vitro to be specific for cytomegalovirus antigens. Immune exposure information for the cohort was limited to CMV serostatus. Because counts were too low, seventeen rarely observed V segments, including chromosome 9 orphons, were excluded from the earlier analysis of several hundred of the donors. A further reported finding was that TCR beta sequences accurately predicted the HLA-A and HLA-B alleles for most subjects in the first cohort. A later genetic analysis associated a missense DCLRE1C variant with V-gene and J-gene trimming of TCR beta chains, and an independent cohort replicated the association. According to a later genetic analysis, donors in an Asian-associated ancestry cluster had fewer N-insertions in productive TCRs than the approximately 630-donor mean. Only TCR beta chains were sequenced in this cohort, and the absence of alpha or paired-chain data limited detectable features. When HLA alleles, especially DR and DQ, strongly co-occurred, TCR associations were difficult to assign to individual alleles. A total of about 150 TCR beta chains were listed by the study as associated with cytomegalovirus. According to a later analysis, parvovirus B19, influenza, CMV and Epstein-Barr virus appeared linked to several top co-occurrence clusters. Compared with equally common non-associated chains, HLA-associated TCR beta chains in a later analysis were more clonally expanded and had lower generation probabilities. The classifier was reported to diagnose cytomegalovirus status with high specificity and sensitivity in both the original and validation cohorts. HLA typing was unavailable for some donors at each locus, so association tests used only the typed subset. Some IMGT-functional V segments, including TRBV6-2 and TRBV6-3, could not be told apart with the 87-base-pair reads, so those segments were excluded. At a false discovery rate of 0.05, a later analysis linked 15,000 to 20,000 TCR beta sequences to specific HLA alleles. Linkage disequilibrium might explain the correlated functional status among segregating V segments, but an unknown experimental factor could not be excluded. A later analysis found that most CMV-associated TCR beta chains appeared HLA-restricted, with HLA associations seemingly driven largely by CMV exposure. It was suggested by the authors that the approach could potentially be generalized to other disease states and immunological phenotypes.

According to the germline V gene, CDR1 reads MNHNS and CDR2 reads SASEGT. From cysteine to phenylalanine, the CDR3 is 15 amino acids long. The DNA shown is the 45-base CDR3, in frame from base 1. Libraries were constructed by the immunoSEQ multiplex PCR assay. For the multiplex PCR, a mixture combining 60 forward primers for TCR Vbeta segments and 13 reverse primers for TCR Jbeta segments was used. A multiplex PCR assay on genomic DNA amplified the CDR3 region of rearranged TCR beta genes. The Illumina HiSeq System was used to sequence the amplified TCR beta libraries as 87-base-pair reads. From the authors' description of their analysis: A later analysis counted tens of millions of unique TCR beta chains across the 550 to 750 repertoires, and around 12 million of these chains were shared by at least two donors. To remove PCR and sequencing errors, raw reads were error-corrected and collapsed into unique sequences using a nearest-neighbor algorithm that merged closely related sequences. To assign V, D and J gene segments, CDR3 sequences were aligned to IMGT reference sequences. Each retained sequence needed at least a six-nucleotide match to both a V gene segment and a J gene segment. A rearrangement counted as productive if the CDR3 had no stop codons and remained in frame with V and J, and every other rearrangement counted as non-productive. CDR3 was defined according to IMGT convention as the region running from the second conserved V-encoded cysteine to the conserved J-encoded phenylalanine. Sequences without an unambiguous match to a single V gene segment were excluded from the earlier analysis of 500 to 700 of the donors. An earlier analysis of just under 600 of the donors called V segments functional above 56.7% productive rearrangements and segregating when the between-donor standard deviation exceeded 5%. To diagnose cytomegalovirus status from the catalog of TCR beta chain sequences, a statistical classification framework was built. V and J gene assignment, in a later analysis, came from comparing TCR nucleotide sequences with IMGT/GENE-DB human TR gene sequences. In a later analysis, CDR3 sequences and most-parsimonious VDJ recombination scenarios were assigned using the TCRdist pipeline. In a later analysis, each TCR beta chain was defined by its CDR3 amino acid sequence together with its V-gene family, and reads lacking a unique V-gene family were excluded. To address suspected cross-contamination and a sequencing artifact, a later analysis removed 550 to 750 highly shared, low-generation-probability nucleotide sequences. In a later analysis, a clonal expansion index was calculated for each public chain from normalized within-repertoire ranks of inferred template counts. A later analysis computed generation probabilities with a VDJ recombination model fitted to out-of-frame rearrangements, and checked the results against IGoR. In a later analysis, hypergeometric tests were used to score TCR-TCR, TCR-HLA and TCR-CMV co-occurrence, with a repertoire-size bias correction applied to TCR pairs. A later analysis estimated false discovery rates by permuting HLA or CMV assignments 20 times. A later analysis grouped co-occurring TCRs with DBSCAN, adding TCRdist sequence similarity when clustering within HLA-allele-positive subsets. For co-occurrence clustering, repertoires with fewer than 30,000 or more than 120,000 public chains were excluded, along with roughly 5 repertoires with anomalous nucleotide sharing. TCRdb holds this immuneACCESS table with in-frame rearrangements only. Some clones are missing; in checked studies, unresolved V genes explain under half, and the rest has no known cause. Clone size and V and J calls were adopted from that table, with D and trimming inferred from the DNA. This sample's listing comprises some 110,000 clones. The ten largest make up 3% to 4.5% of the sample.

The cohort was made up of roughly 670 healthy bone marrow donors. All cohort members were sampled while nominally healthy, although unrecorded immune exposures were likely present. The donor tested CMV seronegative and was one of the 352 seronegative cohort members. Every donor gave a peripheral blood sample, and the peripheral blood mononuclear cells from that sample were used for TCR beta sequencing. Genomic DNA was extracted from the blood cell samples with the Qiagen DNeasy Blood Extraction Kit. The sequenced sample consisted of PBMCs. The chain is made from TRBV6-1 and TRBJ2-5; a tentative D call is TRBD2 (5 bases match). The better agreement between TRBJ2-7 and the DNA end casts doubt on the J call. The clonotype originates from a man aged 25-40 years in good health and CMV-seronegative. CDR3 loop: CASSEDWAALYEQYF. The DNA sequence is TGTGCCAGCAGTGAGGACTGGGCTGCCCTCTACGAGCAGTACTTC.